Following are 14 T cell receptor beta chains from one sample sequenced in a study of blood T cell repertoires in COVID-19. The protocol was immunoSEQ multiplex PCR, while the TCRdb copy is restricted to in-frame clones and leaves out a portion. The repertoire holds roughly 45,000 clones, over 85% seen once, with roughly 1% in the top ten. What was sequenced was peripheral blood. Every receptor here comes from a man aged 55 to 70 with COVID-19, enrolled during active disease.

A single count supports this clone. The J gene is TRBJ2-7, the V gene TRBV12-3 or TRBV12-4, with a tentative D call TRBD1 (5 bases). The CDR3 is made up of 13 amino acids. The ends were cut back, 0 bases at V and 6 bases at J, with 9 bases in the middle. In DNA, the CDR3 is TGTGCCAGCAGTTTAGCGGTGGGGCTCGAGCAGTACTTC. This sequence encodes CASSLAVGLEQYF.

The rearrangement uses TRBV11-2 and TRBJ2-2, with 10 bases matching TRBD1. The germline V gene encodes CDR1 SGHAT and CDR2 FQNNGV. V was pared by 6 bases and J by 7 bases, with 5 bases of the junction left unmatched. The CDR3 is 14 amino acids. The CDR3 region has the DNA TGTGCCAGCAGGGGACAGGGGCGGGTCGGGGAGCTGTTTTTT. Residues: CASRGQGRVGELFF. The entire variable domain, with the rest obtained from reference TRBV11-2 and TRBJ2-2, is as follows: EAGVAQSPRYKIIEKRQSVAFWCNPISGHATLYWYQQILGQGPKLLIQFQNNGVVDDSQLPKDRFSAERLKGVDSTLKIQPAKLEDSAVYLCASRGQGRVGELFFGEGSRLTVL.

The gene calls are TRBV2 and TRBJ2-7; maybe TRBD2 (5 bases). V shed 3 bases and J shed 1 base, with 19 bases lying between them. The CDR3 runs 17 residues. Germline assignment: CDR1 SNHLY and CDR2 FYNNEI. The CDR3 loop reads CASSDPLTGWESYEQYF. The DNA for the CDR3 is TGTGCCAGCAGTGATCCCTTGACCGGCTGGGAGTCCTACGAGCAGTACTTC.

This chain uses TRBV5-4 with TRBJ2-1; 7 nucleotides line up with TRBD1. J lost 6 bases, V lost 1 base, and 1 base had no gene match. This CDR3 spans 13 amino acids. The V gene's germline CDR1 is SGHNT and CDR2 YYREEE (reference sequence). The CDR3 protein is CASSLNRGNEQFF. Here the CDR3 DNA reads TGTGCCAGCAGCTTGAACAGGGGCAATGAGCAGTTCTTC. Supplemented by reference TRBV5-4 and TRBJ2-1, the full variable domain reads ETGVTQSPTHLIKTRGQQVTLRCSSQSGHNTVSWYQQALGQGPQFIFQYYREEENGRGNFPPRFSGLQFPNYSSELNVNALELDDSALYLCASSLNRGNEQFFGPGTRLTVL.

The V and J genes are TRBV9 and TRBJ1-2; tentative D call: TRBD1 (6 bases). From germline, CDR1 is SGDLS and CDR2 YYNGEE. The CDR3 loop spans 13 amino acids. V lost 4 bases and J 5 bases, leaving 12 bases between the germline ends. The chain's CDR3 is CASSPGQIYGYTF. The CDR3 region has the DNA TGTGCCAGCAGCCCAGGACAGATTTATGGCTACACCTTC.

This chain links TRBV9 with TRBJ1-1, with 10 nucleotides matching TRBD1. The CDR3 runs to 16 residues. Per germline, CDR1 SGDLS and CDR2 YYNGEE. V was pared by 2 bases and J by 4 bases, with 8 bases of the junction left unmatched. The CDR3 protein is CASSVTSGTGATEAFF. The CDR3, as DNA: TGTGCCAGCAGCGTGACTTCCGGGACAGGGGCCACTGAAGCTTTCTTT.

This clone has just one count. V and J are TRBV2 and TRBJ2-7; TRBD2 agrees at 13 bases. Germline CDR1 is SNHLY and CDR2 is FYNNEI. Losses at the gene ends were 6 bases for V and 2 bases for J; bases not matched to a gene: 1. The CDR3 has 14 amino acids. CDR3 DNA sequence: TGTGCCAGCAGGGGACTAGCGGGGACCTACGAGCAGTACTTC. Amino acids: CASRGLAGTYEQYF.

The V and J genes are TRBV6-1 and TRBJ2-3, with 9 nucleotides matching TRBD2. The CDR3 covers 15 residues. CDR1 and CDR2 from the germline V gene are MNHNS and SASEGT. V dropped 5 bases and J dropped 3; count of bases not matched to a gene: 6. The CDR3 region is CASSIGLASTDTQYF. CDR3 coding DNA: TGTGCCAGCAGTATCGGACTAGCGTCAACAGATACGCAGTATTTT.

This clone came up once. V is TRBV30 and J is TRBJ1-6, with D tentatively TRBD1 (5 bases). The ends were cut back, 1 base at V and 7 bases at J, with 11 bases in the middle. The CDR3 contains 14 residues. CDR1 is GTSNPN and CDR2 is SVGIG in the germline V gene (reference sequence). Here the CDR3 DNA reads TGTGCCTGGAGTGCTCTCTCAGGGAATTCACCCCTCCACTTT. Residues: CAWSALSGNSPLHF.

This sequence joins TRBV7-2 and TRBJ1-6, with D uncertain. Between the trimmed V and J ends, which lost 4 bases and 5 bases, there was a span of 15 bases. This CDR3 region has 16 residues. Germline V CDR1 and CDR2: SGHTA, FQGNSA. The CDR3 DNA reads TGTGCCAGCAGCTCCTACCGGAGGGATAATAATTCACCCCTCCACTTT. Protein sequence: CASSSYRRDNNSPLHF.

The V and J genes are TRBV19 and TRBJ1-5; the D gene is possibly TRBD1 (6 bases). The CDR3 length is 14 residues. The ends were cut back, 7 bases at V and 2 bases at J, with 12 bases in the middle. The germline gives CDR1 LNHDA, CDR2 SQIVND (reference sequence). Here the CDR3 DNA reads TGTGCCAGTACCCTGACAGGCGGCAATCAGCCCCAGCATTTT. Its translation: CASTLTGGNQPQHF.

DNA for the CDR3: TGTGCCAGCAGTGTCCCCTTCACAGATACGCAGTATTTT. Translating gives CASSVPFTDTQYF. The rearrangement uses TRBV27 and TRBJ2-3; D remains unclear. This CDR3 has 13 residues. CDR1 and CDR2 from the germline V gene are MNHEY and SMNVEV (reference sequence). Trimming left V 5 bases short and J 2 bases short, with 8 bases between.

V gene TRBV13 combines with J gene TRBJ2-3; weak D call: TRBD2 (7 bases). The ends were cut back, 6 bases at V and 3 bases at J, with 19 bases in the middle. CDR3 length: 16 residues. Germline CDR1 is PRHDT and CDR2 is FYEKMQ (reference sequence). CDR3 sequence (DNA): TGTGCCAGCAGGTCCACGTGGGGGGGCGCAACAGATACGCAGTATTTT. As protein: CASRSTWGGATDTQYF.

The J gene is TRBJ2-7, the V gene TRBV23-1; no firm D call. TRBV23-1 is placed among ORFs of uncertain function. V dropped 0 bases and J dropped 5 bases, with 11 bases sitting between them. The CDR3 length is 14 residues. CDR3 nucleotide sequence: TGCGCCAGCAGTCAATCCGCCCAGGTGGACGAGCAGTACTTC. The encoded protein is CASSQSAQVDEQYF.